The entry below gives a single TCR beta chain sequence along with its context. What it binds is not known. Profiling relied on immunoSEQ multiplex PCR, and the TCRdb table lists in-frame clones only, not all of them. The data show more than 85,000 clones, with roughly nine tenths seen just once and 4% to 4.5% held by the top ten. The data derive from a study of cytomegalovirus exposure and HLA in healthy donors. Study conclusions and caveats: The study recorded more than 150 TCR beta chains that were cytomegalovirus-associated.

Sequenced sample: PBMCs. The source is a woman in her late teens or twenties in good health and CMV-seropositive.

The CDR3: CASSKPPDSKNTEAFF. The CDR3 nucleotides are TGTGCCAGCTCAAAGCCCCCCGACAGTAAGAACACTGAAGCTTTCTTT. The genes are TRBV7-9 and TRBJ1-1, with D perhaps TRBD1 (5 bases). With 8 bases removed from V and 1 base from J, the gap between germline ends came to 20 bases. This CDR3 contains 16 residues. The germline CDR1 and CDR2 sequences are SEHNR and FQNEAQ (reference sequence).